The rows below give T cell receptor beta chains drawn from one sample of a study of blood T cell repertoires in COVID-19. The assay was immunoSEQ multiplex PCR, and TCRdb's table has in-frame clones only and misses some. In the table there are fewer than 90,000 clones, more than 65% of which are singletons. Sequencing was carried out using peripheral blood. These receptors all stem from a man aged 45-65 years with acute or convalescent COVID-19. Both conserved end residues are part of each CDR3. The D gene is left open where the match is weak. Clone size, where shown, is once, few, many, or a class for clones that have expanded.

CDR3	DNA	D	J	size	V
CASSSIANEKLFF	TGTGCCAGCAGCTCTATCGCTAATGAAAAACTGTTTTTT	.	TRBJ1-4	.	TRBV14
CASSSDRAGAQYF	TGTGCCAGCAGTTCGGACAGGGCAGGGGCCCAGTACTTC	TRBD1	TRBJ2-5	.	TRBV6-5
CASRTLDRGLGYTF	TGTGCCAGCAGGACACTCGACAGGGGGCTTGGCTACACCTTC	TRBD1	TRBJ1-2	.	TRBV28
CASSSPVGAEQYF	TGTGCCAGCAGCTCCCCCGTGGGGGCCGAGCAGTACTTC	.	TRBJ2-7	once	TRBV5-6
CASSLQPFRVAGGRRTDTQYF	TGTGCCAGCAGTTTACAACCCTTTAGGGTAGCGGGAGGGCGGCGCACAGATACGCAGTATTTT	TRBD2	TRBJ2-3	.	TRBV28
CASSQVTGMETQYF	TGTGCCAGCAGCCAAGTCACGGGAATGGAGACCCAGTACTTC	.	TRBJ2-5	.	TRBV4-2
CASSVSGDSTVNSPLHF	TGTGCCAGCAGCGTAAGTGGGGACTCGACGGTCAATTCACCCCTCCACTTT	.	TRBJ1-6	.	TRBV9
CASSLSTGSGAEAFF	TGTGCCAGCAGTTTATCCACGGGGAGCGGCGCTGAAGCTTTCTTT	.	TRBJ1-1	.	TRBV6-6
CASSPQGAANEKLFF	TGCGCCAGCAGCCCGCAGGGGGCGGCTAATGAAAAACTGTTTTTT	TRBD1	TRBJ1-4	.	TRBV4-3
CASSLEQPNYGYTF	TGTGCCAGCAGCTTAGAACAGCCCAACTATGGCTACACCTTC	.	TRBJ1-2	.	TRBV5-4
CASSLFGTGDPLEGEAFF	TGTGCCAGCAGCCTCTTCGGGACAGGGGACCCCCTCGAAGGTGAAGCTTTCTTT	TRBD1	TRBJ1-1	.	TRBV11-3
CASRGGTGQETQYF	TGCGCCAGCAGAGGTGGGACAGGCCAAGAGACCCAGTACTTC	TRBD1	TRBJ2-5	.	TRBV5-1
CASWSSSPTDTQYF	TGTGCCAGTTGGAGCAGCTCCCCCACAGATACGCAGTATTTT	.	TRBJ2-3	.	TRBV19
CASSQDPWVDRGSPLHF	TGCGCCAGCAGCCAAGATCCATGGGTGGACAGGGGTTCACCCCTCCACTTT	TRBD1	TRBJ1-6	.	TRBV4-1
CASSYSRTASSYEQYF	TGTGCCAGCAGTTACTCAAGGACAGCTAGCTCCTACGAGCAGTACTTC	.	TRBJ2-7	.	TRBV6-5
CASSTDPNYGYTF	TGTGCCAGCTCGACAGACCCTAACTATGGCTACACCTTC	.	TRBJ1-2	once	TRBV18
CASNFGGNSPLHF	TGTGCCAGCAATTTCGGGGGTAATTCACCCCTCCACTTT	.	TRBJ1-6	.	TRBV27
CASSHGQGSEQYF	TGTGCCAGCAGCCACGGACAGGGTTCCGAGCAGTACTTC	TRBD1	TRBJ2-7	.	TRBV14
CASSLPLDSGNEQYF	TGCGCCAGCAGCTTACCGCTGGACAGTGGGAACGAGCAGTACTTC	.	TRBJ2-7	once	TRBV5-1
CASSPLSLNEQFF	TGTGCCAGCAGCCCACTATCTCTCAATGAGCAGTTCTTC	.	TRBJ2-1	.	TRBV7-3
CASSVGGGPIDTQYF	TGTGCCAGCAGCGTAGGGGGAGGGCCGATAGATACGCAGTATTTT	TRBD2	TRBJ2-3	once	TRBV9
CASRIGGQMNEKLFF	TGTGCCAGTAGGATAGGGGGACAGATGAATGAAAAACTGTTTTTT	TRBD1	TRBJ1-4	.	TRBV19
CATYRGGTGELFF	TGTGCCACCTACAGGGGGGGAACCGGGGAGCTGTTTTTT	.	TRBJ2-2	.	TRBV10-3
CASSPGTKETQYF	TGTGCCAGCAGTCCGGGGACTAAAGAGACCCAGTACTTC	TRBD2	TRBJ2-5	.	TRBV12-3/TRBV12-4
CASSQDGYGRAADEQYF	TGTGCCAGCAGCCAAGATGGTTACGGGAGGGCCGCGGACGAGCAGTACTTC	TRBD2	TRBJ2-7	.	TRBV4-2
CASSISRDRGFRVWLALSYEQYF	TGTGCCAGTAGTATCTCCCGGGACAGGGGGTTCCGAGTATGGTTAGCGTTATCCTACGAGCAGTACTTC	TRBD1	TRBJ2-7	.	TRBV19
CASRADRNTEAFF	TGTGCCAGCAGGGCGGACAGGAACACTGAAGCTTTCTTT	.	TRBJ1-1	.	TRBV2